These 30 T cell receptor beta chains came from one sample sequenced in a study of blood T cell repertoires in COVID-19. Sequenced by immunoSEQ multiplex PCR; TCRdb stores in-frame clones only, minus some. The data hold some 70,000 clones, with 70% to 90% observed a single time. Material for sequencing was peripheral blood. These receptor sequences come from a man between 40 and 49 years old with COVID-19, enrolled during active disease.

CDR3 in amino acids: CASSLQTGELFF. CDR3 DNA: TGTGCCAGCAGTTTACAGACCGGGGAGCTGTTTTTT. The V gene is TRBV28, the J gene TRBJ2-2; no clear D. The V end lost 2 bases, the J end lost 5 bases, and 3 bases lay between the germline ends. The CDR3 runs 12 residues. Germline assignment: CDR1 MDHEN and CDR2 SYDVKM.

Of note for this clone: Within the sample, other DNA sequences also encode this same CDR3. This chain connects TRBV27 to TRBJ1-5; TRBD1 matches 8 bases. The CDR3 length is 15 residues. With V trimmed by 1 base and J by 7 bases, 6 bases remained unmatched. Germline CDR1 reads MNHEY; CDR2 reads SMNVEV (reference sequence). The CDR3 DNA sequence: TGTGCCAGCAGTTTATTAGGACAGGGAGGGCAGCCCCAGCATTTT. Encoded protein: CASSLLGQGGQPQHF.

The chain recombines TRBV6-1 with TRBJ2-4, with D perhaps matching TRBD1 (6 bases). CDR1 is MNHNS, CDR2 SASEGT, per germline. Trimming cost V 1 base and J 0 bases, with 10 bases left between them. The CDR3 has 16 amino acids. The CDR3 loop is CASSEGQGLAKNIQYF. DNA for the CDR3: TGTGCCAGCAGTGAAGGCCAGGGGCTAGCCAAAAACATTCAGTACTTC.

The gene calls are TRBV29-1 and TRBJ2-1; possibly TRBD2 for D (5 bases). V lost 6 bases and J lost 10, with 28 bases in between. Germline-derived CDR1 and CDR2 are SQVTM and ANQGSEA. The CDR3 is 16 residues long. The CDR3 loop reads CSVAGAVGIFFGEQFF. The CDR3 nucleotides read TGCAGCGTAGCAGGAGCGGTTGGTATTTTTTTTGGCGAGCAGTTCTTC.

This clone came up many times. This chain connects TRBV6-6 to TRBJ1-5; 9 positions agree with TRBD1. Germline V lookup: CDR1 MNHNY, CDR2 SVGAGI (reference sequence). The CDR3 contains 15 residues. Trimming removed 4 bases from V and 6 bases from J; junction bases left unmatched: 7. CDR3 nucleotide sequence: TGTGCCAGCAGTTTATACAGGGGGCCGGCTCAGCCCCAGCATTTT. Its translation: CASSLYRGPAQPQHF.

V usage is TRBV5-4 and J usage is TRBJ1-2; a possible D gene is TRBD1 (6 bases). Trimming left V 4 bases short and J 8 bases short, with 21 bases between. The germline V gene encodes CDR1 SGHNT and CDR2 YYREEE (reference sequence). This CDR3 region has 15 residues. Here the CDR3 DNA reads TGTGCCAGCAGCCCTGCGGATAGGGGGGGAAACGGCTACACCTTC. Protein product: CASSPADRGGNGYTF.

V and J are TRBV6-1 and TRBJ2-7; TRBD2 aligns across 9 bases. This CDR3 spans 14 amino acids. The J segment lost 6 bases and the V segment lost 0 bases, leaving 3 bases of the junction unmatched. Germline V gives CDR1 MNHNS, CDR2 SASEGT. The CDR3 sequence: CASSEAPRGGEQYF. CDR3 sequence (DNA): TGTGCCAGCAGTGAAGCCCCGCGGGGGGGCGAGCAGTACTTC.

This chain uses TRBV6-1 with TRBJ1-4; TRBD1 agrees at 7 bases. Trimming took 3 bases from V and 8 from J; bases not matched to a gene: 6. The CDR3 extends over 14 amino acids. Germline-derived CDR1 and CDR2 are MNHNS and SASEGT. Written as DNA, the CDR3 is TGTGCCAGCAGTGAGATTAGGGGGCGCGAAAAACTGTTTTTT. This sequence encodes CASSEIRGREKLFF.

The sample holds one count of this clone. The chain links TRBV7-9 to TRBJ1-6, with D maybe TRBD1 (5 bases). The CDR3 contains 19 residues. Germline V gene data show CDR1 as SEHNR and CDR2 as FQNEAQ (reference sequence). Between the trimmed V and J ends, which lost 1 base and 0 bases, there was a span of 16 bases. The CDR3 protein is CASSLGGQRFSSYNSPLHF. The CDR3, as DNA: TGTGCCAGCAGCTTAGGAGGACAACGATTTAGCTCCTATAATTCACCCCTCCACTTT.

The gene calls are TRBV3-1 (or the pseudogene TRBV3-2) and TRBJ1-5, with D perhaps matching TRBD1 (6 bases). CDR3 length: 16 amino acids. V was trimmed by 1 base and J by 4 bases, leaving 14 bases between them. Germline values: CDR1 LGHDT, CDR2 YNNKEL (reference sequence). CDR3 DNA: TGTGCCAGCAGCCAAGGGGCAGGGGCCAAAAATCAGCCCCAGCATTTT. This encodes CASSQGAGAKNQPQHF.

This clone came up once. The chain uses TRBV10-2 and TRBJ1-2, with a weak D call TRBD1 (5 bases). CDR1 and CDR2 from the germline V gene are WSHSY and SAAADI. V shed 2 bases and J shed 6 bases, with 10 bases lying between them. The CDR3 sequence is 13 residues long. The CDR3 reads CASSEGSGNGYTF. The CDR3 region has the DNA TGCGCCAGCAGTGAGGGCTCAGGGAATGGCTACACCTTC.

This rearrangement joins TRBV9 to TRBJ2-1, with TRBD2 as a possible D gene (5 bases). The CDR3 is made up of 14 amino acids. Trimming took off 4 bases at V and 6 bases at J, with 14 bases between the two ends. CDR1 SGDLS and CDR2 YYNGEE come from the germline V gene. CDR3: CASSPRTGTNEQFF. DNA of the CDR3: TGTGCCAGCAGCCCCCGGACTGGAACCAATGAGCAGTTCTTC.

The rearrangement uses TRBV18 and TRBJ2-3; D ambiguous. This CDR3 region has 13 residues. Germline lookup yields CDR1 KGHSH and CDR2 LQKENI. Trimming left V 8 bases short and J 0 bases short, with 9 bases between. The CDR3 DNA is TGTGCCAGCCTCTGGGCGAGCACAGATACGCAGTATTTT. Its translation is CASLWASTDTQYF.

The V gene is TRBV19, the J gene TRBJ2-1; 7 bases align to TRBD1. In germline, CDR1 is LNHDA, CDR2 SQIVND (reference sequence). After removal of 6 bases from V and 4 bases from J, the junction contained 6 bases not matched to a gene. CDR3 length: 14 residues. This CDR3 is CASRPGDRYNEQFF. The CDR3 DNA reads as TGTGCCAGTAGGCCCGGGGACAGATACAATGAGCAGTTCTTC.

V gene TRBV21-1 combines with J gene TRBJ2-3; the table calls TRBD1, which could not be checked here. TRBV21-1 is a pseudogene locus. The CDR3 spans 15 residues. Here the CDR3 reads CASSTRPGHTDTQYF. CDR3 in DNA: TGTGCCAGCAGCACACGGCCTGGGCACACAGATACGCAGTATTTT.

V usage is TRBV12-3 or TRBV12-4 and J usage is TRBJ2-7; D uncertain. V shed 4 bases and J shed 2 bases, with 6 bases lying between them. The CDR3 covers 12 residues. In DNA, the CDR3 is TGTGCCAGCAGTTCCGCGACCTACGAGCAGTACTTC. Translation: CASSSATYEQYF.

This clone was observed a handful of times. This CDR3 is also generated by other DNA sequences in the sample. The J gene is TRBJ1-2, the V gene TRBV5-6; D remains ambiguous. CDR3 length equals 12 residues. The V and J ends lost 3 bases and 5 bases respectively, with 8 bases between them. Germline V gene lookup returns CDR1 SGHDT and CDR2 YYEEEE. This chain's CDR3 is CASSSGSYGYTF. CDR3 nucleotides: TGTGCCAGCAGCTCCGGGTCTTATGGCTACACCTTC. Full variable domain (rest looked up from reference TRBV5-6 and TRBJ1-2): DAGVTQSPTHLIKTRGQQVTLRCSPKSGHDTVSWYQQALGQGPQFIFQYYEEEERQRGNFPDRFSGHQFPNYSSELNVNALLLGDSALYLCASSSGSYGYTFGSGTRLTVV.

The chain couples TRBV4-1 to TRBJ2-3; 10 positions agree with TRBD1. Germline V CDR1 and CDR2: MGHRA, YSYEKL. The ends lost 5 bases at V and 4 bases at J; junction bases unmatched: 9. The CDR3 spans 16 residues. The DNA of the CDR3 is TGCGCCAGCAGCACGCGGGACAGGGGAGGGGCAGATACGCAGTATTTT. Residues: CASSTRDRGGADTQYF.

Only one count was recorded for this clone. The chain is built from TRBV6-6 and TRBJ2-7; D gene uncertain. Germline loops: CDR1 MNHNY, CDR2 SVGAGI (reference sequence). Trimming shortened V by 0 bases and J by 6 bases, and 6 bases separated the two germline ends. The CDR3 consists of 12 residues. DNA of the CDR3: TGTGCCAGCAGTTACTCGCTGGCCGAGCAGTACTTC. It yields the protein CASSYSLAEQYF.

V and J are TRBV5-1 and TRBJ1-6; D gene uncertain. Germline CDR1 and CDR2: SGHRS and YFSETQ. This CDR3 is 13 amino acids long. Trimming cost V 6 bases and J 7 bases, with 11 bases left between them. The CDR3 coding sequence is TGCGCCAGCAATGACTCACCCAATTCACCCCTCCACTTT. Its translation is CASNDSPNSPLHF.

This rearrangement joins TRBV30 to TRBJ1-5; TRBD1 matches at 7 bases. Germline V gene sequence: CDR1 GTSNPN, CDR2 SVGIG (reference sequence). With 0 bases clipped from V and 2 bases from J, the junction kept 7 bases outside the gene matches. CDR3 length equals 16 residues. CDR3 DNA sequence: TGTGCCTGGAGTGTACAGGGGCGAATCGGCAATCAGCCCCAGCATTTT. Protein product: CAWSVQGRIGNQPQHF. Full variable domain (outside the CDR3, taken from reference TRBV30 and TRBJ1-5): SQTIHQWPATLVQPVGSPLSLECTVEGTSNPNLYWYRQAAGRGLQLLFYSVGIGQISSEVPQNLSASRPQDRQFILSSKKLLLSDSGFYLCAWSVQGRIGNQPQHFGDGTRLSIL.

J is TRBJ2-7 and V is TRBV3-1 (or the pseudogene TRBV3-2); 9 nucleotides line up with TRBD1. Germline-derived CDR1 and CDR2 are LGHDT and YNNKEL (reference sequence). J lost 4 bases, V lost 2 bases, and 6 bases had no gene match. The CDR3 consists of 15 residues. The CDR3 is CASSQFPGTGYEQYF. DNA for the CDR3: TGTGCCAGCAGCCAATTCCCCGGGACAGGGTACGAGCAGTACTTC.

The genes are TRBV6-5 and TRBJ1-6; tentatively, D is TRBD1 (6 bases). Trimming shortened V by 4 bases and J by 10 bases, and 14 bases separated the two germline ends. The CDR3 contains 14 residues. The germline V gene has CDR1 MNHEY and CDR2 SVGAGI. The CDR3 is CASSLQGVLSPLHF. In DNA form, the CDR3 reads TGTGCCAGCAGTTTACAGGGAGTACTCTCACCCCTCCACTTT.

V usage is TRBV10-2 and J usage is TRBJ1-1, with D perhaps matching TRBD1 (6 bases). The V end lost 7 bases, the J end lost 1 base, and 13 bases lay between the germline ends. The CDR3 contains 14 residues. Germline V gene lookup returns CDR1 WSHSY and CDR2 SAAADI. The CDR3 sequence: CASIDIQGNTEAFF. As DNA, the CDR3 is TGCGCCAGCATCGACATACAGGGGAACACTGAAGCTTTCTTT.

The CDR3 bases are TGCAGTGCTAGTCCCTCTAGCGGGGGTTCCTACGAGCAGTACTTC. Its translation is CSASPSSGGSYEQYF. The rearrangement joins TRBV20-1 to TRBJ2-7, with 10 bases that match TRBD2. J was trimmed by 1 base and V by 3 bases; bases with no gene match: 6. The germline V gene has CDR1 DFQATT and CDR2 SNEGSKA (reference sequence). The CDR3 sequence is 15 residues long.

This clone occurred a few times. The chain combines TRBV6-5 with TRBJ2-7; 11 bases are shared with TRBD1. In germline, CDR1 is MNHEY, CDR2 SVGAGI. The CDR3 length is 13 residues. V dropped 6 bases and J dropped 7; count of bases not matched to a gene: 5. CDR3 DNA sequence: TGTGCCAGCAGCCGGGACAGGGGGAAAGAGCAGTACTTC. Its protein is CASSRDRGKEQYF.

The V and J genes are TRBV6-5 and TRBJ2-7, with 10 positions matching TRBD2. Germline V lookup: CDR1 MNHEY, CDR2 SVGAGI. CDR3 length equals 16 residues. Trimming cost V 0 bases and J 4 bases; bases outside gene matches: 6. The CDR3 spells CASSYSWTSGSYEQYF. CDR3 DNA sequence: TGTGCCAGCAGTTACTCGTGGACTAGCGGTTCTTACGAGCAGTACTTC.

This chain uses TRBV4-1 with TRBJ1-4, with TRBD1 matching over 7 bases. Germline CDR1 and CDR2: MGHRA and YSYEKL. The trim removed 1 base at V and 0 bases at J, leaving 2 bases unmatched. This CDR3 region has 16 residues. For the CDR3, the DNA is TGCGCCAGCAGCCAAGCGGGGACAGCAACTAATGAAAAACTGTTTTTT. It yields the protein CASSQAGTATNEKLFF.

J is TRBJ2-1 and V is TRBV12-5, with 10 bases that match TRBD2. The CDR3 is 18 residues long. V trimming: 0 bases; J trimming: 9 bases; junction bases outside the gene matches: 14. Germline CDR1 and CDR2: LGHNT and FRNRAP. CDR3 sequence reads: CASGLVQRASGGLSEQFF. In DNA form, the CDR3 reads TGTGCTAGTGGTTTGGTACAGCGGGCTAGCGGGGGCCTCAGTGAGCAGTTCTTC.

V gene TRBV27 combines with J gene TRBJ1-4, with unresolved D. Trimming took off 5 bases at V and 8 bases at J, with 18 bases between the two ends. Looked up from germline, CDR1 is MNHEY and CDR2 is SMNVEV (reference sequence). The CDR3 totals 15 residues. The CDR3 DNA reads TGTGCCAGCAGTCCCAGCGGTTGGTACCAAGAAAAACTGTTTTTT. Its translation is CASSPSGWYQEKLFF. The entire variable domain, with the rest obtained from reference TRBV27 and TRBJ1-4, is as follows: EAQVTQNPRYLITVTGKKLTVTCSQNMNHEYMSWYRQDPGLGLRQIYYSMNVEVTDKGDVPEGYKVSRKEKRNFPLILESPSPNQTSLYFCASSPSGWYQEKLFFGSGTQLSVL.